In its sample, the clone carrying this T cell receptor beta chain was seen once. The data were taken from a study of Ad26.COV2.S vaccination and SARS-CoV-2 variants. The overall study: A participant enrolled in the COV1001 Ad26.COV2.S trial arm provided the sample. The vaccine Ad26.COV2.S was put into the muscle once, or twice with 56 days between.

Using immunoSEQ multiplex PCR, the repertoire was profiled, and TCRdb retains in-frame clones only, with some absent. The table has about 460,000 clones, 70% to 90% seen once. As for treatment: roughly 18 received Ad26.COV2.S at low or high dose, single or two shots; 5 received placebo; per-sample allocation not given. Sampling happened 63 days after the first vaccine or placebo injection. The clonotype was recovered from a person between 18 and 65 years old who received the Ad26.COV2.S COVID-19 vaccine or a placebo. The sample consisted of peripheral blood, taken in a trial of Ad26.COV2.S vaccine versus placebo.

The CDR3 region is CASSLGWTGVTEAFF. The CDR3 DNA follows: TGCGCCAGCAGCTTGGGTTGGACAGGGGTTACTGAAGCTTTCTTT. The chain has TRBV5-1 and TRBJ1-1, with TRBD1 matching 9 bases. Germline V gives CDR1 SGHRS, CDR2 YFSETQ. The CDR3 consists of 15 residues. After removal of 0 bases from V and 5 bases from J, the junction contained 5 bases not matched to a gene.